The clone carrying this T cell receptor (beta chain) has a single count. Its target is not known. These data are taken from a study of cytomegalovirus exposure and HLA in healthy donors. Study-level points and caveats: In all likelihood, a cluster of highly shared sequence variants was a sequencing artifact.

PCR employed 60 Vbeta and 13 Jbeta primers. The table came from immunoSEQ multiplex PCR; TCRdb's copy has only in-frame clones and leaves some out. The table lists about 140,000 clones, more than 8% of them singletons. CDR1 and CDR2 (germline): MNHEY, SVGAGI. The CDR3 is made up of 16 amino acids. J gave up 4 bases and V 2 bases, and 7 bases lay outside the gene matches. The chain uses TRBV6-5 and TRBJ2-5, with TRBD1 matching over 10 bases. The sequenced sample was PBMCs. This receptor was taken from a man aged 45-65 years in good health and CMV-seronegative. The CDR3 region has the DNA TGTGCCAGCAGTTACCATTACGACAGGGGGCGAGAGACCCAGTACTTC. It translates to CASSYHYDRGRETQYF.